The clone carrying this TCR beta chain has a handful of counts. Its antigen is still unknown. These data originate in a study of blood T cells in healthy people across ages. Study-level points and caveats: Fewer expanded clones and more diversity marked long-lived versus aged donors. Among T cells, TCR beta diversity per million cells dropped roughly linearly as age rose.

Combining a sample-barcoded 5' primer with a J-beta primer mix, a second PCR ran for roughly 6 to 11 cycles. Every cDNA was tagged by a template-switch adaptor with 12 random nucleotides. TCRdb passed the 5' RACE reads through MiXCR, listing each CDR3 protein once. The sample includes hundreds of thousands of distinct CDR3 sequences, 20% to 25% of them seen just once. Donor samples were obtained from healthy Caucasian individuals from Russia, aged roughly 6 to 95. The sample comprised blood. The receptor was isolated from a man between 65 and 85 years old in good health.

CDR3 DNA: TGTGCCAGCAGCTTAACAATAGAGGGGCGGGAGACCCAGTACTTC. It specifies CASSLTIEGRETQYF. V usage is TRBV7-8 and J usage is TRBJ2-5; tentatively, D is TRBD1 or TRBD2 (5 bases each). Germline V gene data show CDR1 as SGHVS and CDR2 as FQNEAQ. Trimming removed 2 bases at V and 5 bases at J, with 15 bases between. This CDR3 region has 15 residues.